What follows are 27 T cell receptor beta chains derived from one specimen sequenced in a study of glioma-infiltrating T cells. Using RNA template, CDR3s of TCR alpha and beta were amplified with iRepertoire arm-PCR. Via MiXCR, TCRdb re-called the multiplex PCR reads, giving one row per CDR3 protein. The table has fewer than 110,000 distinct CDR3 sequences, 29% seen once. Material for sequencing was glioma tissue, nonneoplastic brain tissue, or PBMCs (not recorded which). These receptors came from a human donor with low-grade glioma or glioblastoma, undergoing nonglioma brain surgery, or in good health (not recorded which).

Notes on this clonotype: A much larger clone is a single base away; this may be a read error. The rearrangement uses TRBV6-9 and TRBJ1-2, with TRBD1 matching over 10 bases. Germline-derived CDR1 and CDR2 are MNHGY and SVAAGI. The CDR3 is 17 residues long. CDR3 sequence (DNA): TGTGCCAGCAGTTACTCTAAGACAGGGGGCAAAGACTATGGCTACGCCTTC. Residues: CASSYSKTGGKDYGYAF.

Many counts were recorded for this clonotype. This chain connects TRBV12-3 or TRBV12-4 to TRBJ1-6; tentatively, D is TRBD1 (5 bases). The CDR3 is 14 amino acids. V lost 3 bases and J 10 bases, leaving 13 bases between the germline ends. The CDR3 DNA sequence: TGTGCCAGCAGTTTGGGGCAGGAGCGATCACCCCTCCACTTT. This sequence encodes CASSLGQERSPLHF.

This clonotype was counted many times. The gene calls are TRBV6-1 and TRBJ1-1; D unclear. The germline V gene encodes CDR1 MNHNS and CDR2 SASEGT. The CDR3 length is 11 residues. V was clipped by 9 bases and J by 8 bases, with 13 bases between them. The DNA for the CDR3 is TGTGCCAGTAACCACCAATCCGAAGCTTTCTTT. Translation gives CASNHQSEAFF.

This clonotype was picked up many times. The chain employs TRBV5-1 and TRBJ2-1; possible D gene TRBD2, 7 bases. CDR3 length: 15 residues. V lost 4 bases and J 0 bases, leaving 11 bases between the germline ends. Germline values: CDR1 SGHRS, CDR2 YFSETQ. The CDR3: CASSRGASSYNEQFF. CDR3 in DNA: TGCGCCAGCAGCCGGGGGGCCAGCTCCTACAATGAGCAGTTCTTC. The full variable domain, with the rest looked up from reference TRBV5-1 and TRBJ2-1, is KAGVTQTPRYLIKTRGQQVTLSCSPISGHRSVSWYQQTPGQGLQFLFEYFSETQRNKGNFPGRFSGRQFSNSRSEMNVSTLELGDSALYLCASSRGASSYNEQFFGPGTRLTVL.

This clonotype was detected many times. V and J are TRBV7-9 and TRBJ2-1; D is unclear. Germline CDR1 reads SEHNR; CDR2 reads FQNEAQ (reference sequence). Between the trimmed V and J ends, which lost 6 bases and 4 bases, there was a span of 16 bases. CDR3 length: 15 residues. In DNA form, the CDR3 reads TGTGCCAGCAGTTGGGCCCGAGATGGATACAATGAGCAGTTCTTC. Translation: CASSWARDGYNEQFF.

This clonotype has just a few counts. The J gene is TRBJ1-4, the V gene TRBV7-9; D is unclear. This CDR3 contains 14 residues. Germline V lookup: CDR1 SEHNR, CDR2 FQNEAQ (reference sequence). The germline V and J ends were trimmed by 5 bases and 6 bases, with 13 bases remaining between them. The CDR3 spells CASSPRASHEKLFF. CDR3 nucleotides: TGTGCCAGCAGCCCTAGGGCCTCACATGAAAAACTGTTTTTT.

The CDR3 bases are TGTGCCAGCAGCAGGAGAACCAGATTACTGAACACTGAAGCTTTCTTT. This encodes CASSRRTRLLNTEAFF. The chain joins TRBV5-5 to TRBJ1-1; no definite D call. Germline CDR1 reads SGHKS; CDR2 reads YYEKEE (reference sequence). The CDR3 totals 16 residues. Trimming stripped 4 bases from V and 0 bases from J, with 16 bases between.

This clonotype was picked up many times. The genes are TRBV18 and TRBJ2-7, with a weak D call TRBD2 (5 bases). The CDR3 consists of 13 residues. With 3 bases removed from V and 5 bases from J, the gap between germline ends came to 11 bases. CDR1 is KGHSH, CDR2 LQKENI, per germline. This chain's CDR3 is CASSPPIGDEQYF. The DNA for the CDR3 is TGTGCCAGCTCACCTCCGATCGGGGACGAGCAGTACTTC. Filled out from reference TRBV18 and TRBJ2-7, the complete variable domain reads NAGVMQNPRHLVRRRGQEARLRCSPMKGHSHVYWYRQLPEEGLKFMVYLQKENIIDESGMPKERFSAEFPKEGPSILRIQQVVRGDSAAYFCASSPPIGDEQYFGPGTRLTVT.

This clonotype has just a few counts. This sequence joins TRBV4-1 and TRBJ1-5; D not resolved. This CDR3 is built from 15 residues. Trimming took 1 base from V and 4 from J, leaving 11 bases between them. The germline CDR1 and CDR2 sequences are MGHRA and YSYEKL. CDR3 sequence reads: CASSQVEGANQPQHF. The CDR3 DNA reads TGCGCCAGCAGCCAAGTAGAGGGAGCTAATCAGCCCCAGCATTTT.

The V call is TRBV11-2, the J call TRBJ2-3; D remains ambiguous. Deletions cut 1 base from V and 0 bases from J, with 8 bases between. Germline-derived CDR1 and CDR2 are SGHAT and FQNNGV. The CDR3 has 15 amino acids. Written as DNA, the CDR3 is TGTGCCAGCAGCTTAGCCGTACTCAGCACAGATACGCAGTATTTT. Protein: CASSLAVLSTDTQYF.

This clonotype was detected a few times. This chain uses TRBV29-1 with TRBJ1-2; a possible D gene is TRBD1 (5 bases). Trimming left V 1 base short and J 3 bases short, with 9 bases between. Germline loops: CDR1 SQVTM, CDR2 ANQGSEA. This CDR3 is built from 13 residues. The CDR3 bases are TGCAGCGTTGAAGGCGGGGGTGACTATGGCTACACCTTC. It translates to CSVEGGGDYGYTF.

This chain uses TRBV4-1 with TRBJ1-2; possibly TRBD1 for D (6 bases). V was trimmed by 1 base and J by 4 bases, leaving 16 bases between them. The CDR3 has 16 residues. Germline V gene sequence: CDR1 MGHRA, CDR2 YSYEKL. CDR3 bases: TGCGCCAGCAGCCAAGGGGGGCCCAGGGGAAGCTATGGCTACACCTTC. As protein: CASSQGGPRGSYGYTF.

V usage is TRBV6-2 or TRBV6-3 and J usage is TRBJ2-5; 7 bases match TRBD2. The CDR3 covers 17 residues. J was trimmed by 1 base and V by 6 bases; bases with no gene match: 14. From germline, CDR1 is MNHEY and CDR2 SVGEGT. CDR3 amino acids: CASSSTVLAETQETQYF. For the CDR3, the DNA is TGTGCCAGCAGCTCAACTGTGCTAGCGGAGACCCAAGAGACCCAGTACTTC.

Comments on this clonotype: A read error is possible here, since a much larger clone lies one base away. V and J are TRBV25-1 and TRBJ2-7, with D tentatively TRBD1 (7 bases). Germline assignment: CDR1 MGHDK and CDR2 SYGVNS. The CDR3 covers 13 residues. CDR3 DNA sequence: TGTGCCGGCAGGGCTTCAGGGGGAGGCGAGCAGTACTTC. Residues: CAGRASGGGEQYF.

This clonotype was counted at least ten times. The CDR3 nucleotides read TGCAGTCCGACAGGGCGTCACAGAGATACGCAGTATTTT. Amino acid sequence: CSPTGRHRDTQYF. The rearrangement uses TRBV20-1 and TRBJ2-3; the match to TRBD1 covers 7 bases. The germline CDR1 and CDR2 sequences are DFQATT and SNEGSKA (reference sequence). This CDR3 comprises 13 residues. Germline trimming cut 8 bases from V and 5 bases from J; bases unmatched to any gene: 10.

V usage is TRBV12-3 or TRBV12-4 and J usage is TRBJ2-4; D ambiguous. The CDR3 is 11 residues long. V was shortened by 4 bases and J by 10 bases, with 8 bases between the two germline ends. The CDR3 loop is CASSSSWIQYF. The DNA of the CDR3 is TGTGCCAGCAGTTCTTCATGGATTCAGTACTTC.

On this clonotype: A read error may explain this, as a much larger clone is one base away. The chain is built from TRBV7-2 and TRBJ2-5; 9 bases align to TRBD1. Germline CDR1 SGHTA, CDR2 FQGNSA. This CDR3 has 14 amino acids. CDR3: CASSSGQGREAQYF. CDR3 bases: TGTGCCAGCAGCTCAGGACAGGGGAGAGAGGCCCAGTACTTC.

The chain's CDR3 is CASSIASGWGYTF. In DNA form, the CDR3 reads TGTGCCAGCAGCATCGCCAGCGGCTGGGGCTACACCTTC. This chain connects TRBV6-1 to TRBJ1-2; D call uncertain. Germline V gives CDR1 MNHNS, CDR2 SASEGT. There are 13 residues in the CDR3. V was pared by 6 bases and J by 8 bases, with 16 bases between.

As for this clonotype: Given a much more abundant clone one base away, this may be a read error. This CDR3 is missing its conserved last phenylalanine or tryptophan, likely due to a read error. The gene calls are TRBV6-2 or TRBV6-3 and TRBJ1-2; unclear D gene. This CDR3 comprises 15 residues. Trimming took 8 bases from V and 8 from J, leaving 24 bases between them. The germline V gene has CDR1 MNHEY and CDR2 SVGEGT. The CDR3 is CASRDSGLSKRGYTL. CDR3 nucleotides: TGTGCCAGCCGAGATTCAGGACTCTCTAAGAGGGGCTACACCTTA.

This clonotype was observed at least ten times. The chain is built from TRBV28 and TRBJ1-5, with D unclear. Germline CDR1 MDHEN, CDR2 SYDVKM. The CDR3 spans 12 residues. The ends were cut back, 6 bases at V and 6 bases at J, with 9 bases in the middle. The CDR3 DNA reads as TGTGCCAGCAGCCGCTCTCCTCAGCCCCAGCATTTT. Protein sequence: CASSRSPQPQHF. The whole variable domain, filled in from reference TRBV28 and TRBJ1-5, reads DVKVTQSSRYLVKRTGEKVFLECVQDMDHENMFWYRQDPGLGLRLIYFSYDVKMKEKGDIPEGYSVSREKKERFSLILESASTNQTSMYLCASSRSPQPQHFGDGTRLSIL.

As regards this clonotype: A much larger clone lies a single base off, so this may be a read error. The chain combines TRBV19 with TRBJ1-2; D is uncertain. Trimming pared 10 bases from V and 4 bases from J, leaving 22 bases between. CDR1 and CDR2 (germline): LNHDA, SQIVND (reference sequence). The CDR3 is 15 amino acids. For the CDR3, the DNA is TGTGCCATTACAGATTCGAGCTCTCAAGTCTATGGCTACACCTTC. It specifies CAITDSSSQVYGYTF.

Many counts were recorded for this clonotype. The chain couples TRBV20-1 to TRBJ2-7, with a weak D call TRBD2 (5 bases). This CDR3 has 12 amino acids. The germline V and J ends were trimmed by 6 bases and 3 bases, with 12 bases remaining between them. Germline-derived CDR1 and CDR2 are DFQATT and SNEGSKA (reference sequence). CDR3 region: CSAGDGRYEQYF. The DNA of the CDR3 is TGCAGTGCGGGAGACGGACGCTACGAGCAGTACTTC.

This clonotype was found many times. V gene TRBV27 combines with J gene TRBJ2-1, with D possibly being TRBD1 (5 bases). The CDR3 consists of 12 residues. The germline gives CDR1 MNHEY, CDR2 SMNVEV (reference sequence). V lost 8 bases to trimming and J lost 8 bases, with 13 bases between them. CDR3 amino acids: CASGFRGDEQFF. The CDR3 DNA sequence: TGTGCCAGCGGATTTAGGGGTGATGAGCAGTTCTTC.

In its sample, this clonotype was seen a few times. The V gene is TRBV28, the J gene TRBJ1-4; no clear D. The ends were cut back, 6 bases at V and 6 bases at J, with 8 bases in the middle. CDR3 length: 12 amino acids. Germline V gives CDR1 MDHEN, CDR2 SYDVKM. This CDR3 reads CASSEGHEKLFF. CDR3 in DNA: TGTGCCAGCAGCGAGGGTCATGAAAAACTGTTTTTT.

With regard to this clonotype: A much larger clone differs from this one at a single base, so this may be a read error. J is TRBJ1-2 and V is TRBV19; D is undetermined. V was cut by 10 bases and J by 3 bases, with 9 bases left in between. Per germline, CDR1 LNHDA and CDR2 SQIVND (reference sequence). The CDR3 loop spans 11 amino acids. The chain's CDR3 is CANNWDYGYTF. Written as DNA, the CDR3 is TGTGCCAATAATTGGGACTATGGCTACACCTTC.

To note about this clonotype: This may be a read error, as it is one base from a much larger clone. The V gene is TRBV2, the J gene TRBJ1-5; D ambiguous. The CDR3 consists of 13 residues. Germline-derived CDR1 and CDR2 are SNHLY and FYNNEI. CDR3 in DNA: TGTGCCAGCAGGTGGCAGGAAAATCAGCGCCAGCATTTT. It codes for CASRWQENQRQHF.

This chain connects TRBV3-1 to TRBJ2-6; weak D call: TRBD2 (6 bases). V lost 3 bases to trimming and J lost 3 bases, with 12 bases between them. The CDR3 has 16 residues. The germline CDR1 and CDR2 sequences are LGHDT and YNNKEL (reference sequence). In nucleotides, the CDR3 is TGTGCCAGCAGCCAGGCGGGAAGGGGTGGGGCCAACGTCCTGACTTTC. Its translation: CASSQAGRGGANVLTF.